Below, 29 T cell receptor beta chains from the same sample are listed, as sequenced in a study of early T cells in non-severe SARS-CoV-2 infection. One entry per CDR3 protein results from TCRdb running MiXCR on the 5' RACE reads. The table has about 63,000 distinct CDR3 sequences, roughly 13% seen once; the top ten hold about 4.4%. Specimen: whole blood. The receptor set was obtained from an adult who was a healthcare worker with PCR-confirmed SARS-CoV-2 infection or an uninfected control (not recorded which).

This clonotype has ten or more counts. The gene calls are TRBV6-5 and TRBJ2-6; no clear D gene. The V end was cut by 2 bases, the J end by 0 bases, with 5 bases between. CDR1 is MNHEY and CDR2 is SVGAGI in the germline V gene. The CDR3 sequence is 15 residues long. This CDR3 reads CASSYSFSGANVLTF. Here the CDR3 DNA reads TGTGCCAGCAGTTACAGCTTCTCTGGGGCCAACGTCCTGACTTTC.

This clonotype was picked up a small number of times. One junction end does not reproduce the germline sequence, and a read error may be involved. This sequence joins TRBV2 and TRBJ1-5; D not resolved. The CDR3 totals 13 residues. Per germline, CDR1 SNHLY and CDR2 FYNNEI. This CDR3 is CASNRTDDQPQLF. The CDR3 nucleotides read TGTGCCAGCAATCGGACTGACGATCAGCCCCAGCTTTTT.

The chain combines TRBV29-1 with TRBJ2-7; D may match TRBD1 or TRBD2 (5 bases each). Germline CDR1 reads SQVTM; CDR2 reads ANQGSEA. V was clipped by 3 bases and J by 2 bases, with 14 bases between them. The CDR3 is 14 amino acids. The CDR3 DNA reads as TGCAGCGTTGATAGGGGACCGCCGCCCTACGAGCAGTACTTC. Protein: CSVDRGPPPYEQYF.

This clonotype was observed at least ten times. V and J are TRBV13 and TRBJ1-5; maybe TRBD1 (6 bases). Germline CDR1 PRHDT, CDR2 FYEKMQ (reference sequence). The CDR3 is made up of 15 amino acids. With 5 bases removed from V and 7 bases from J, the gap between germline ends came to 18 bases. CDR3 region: CASSPGLGAGQPQHF. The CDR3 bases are TGTGCCAGCAGCCCAGGGTTGGGGGCGGGACAGCCCCAGCATTTT. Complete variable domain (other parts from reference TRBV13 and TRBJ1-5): AAGVIQSPRHLIKEKRETATLKCYPIPRHDTVYWYQQGPGQDPQFLISFYEKMQSDKGSIPDRFSAQQFSDYHSELNMSSLELGDSALYFCASSPGLGAGQPQHFGDGTRLSIL.

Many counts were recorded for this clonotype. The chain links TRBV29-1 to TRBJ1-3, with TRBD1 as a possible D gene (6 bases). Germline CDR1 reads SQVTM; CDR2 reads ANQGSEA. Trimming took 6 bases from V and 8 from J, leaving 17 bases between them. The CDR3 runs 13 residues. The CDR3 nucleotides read TGCAGCGTGGGGGCGGCAGGTGCAGACACCATATATTTT. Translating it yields CSVGAAGADTIYF. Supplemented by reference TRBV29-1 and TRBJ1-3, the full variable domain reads SAVISQKPSRDICQRGTSLTIQCQVDSQVTMMFWYRQQPGQSLTLIATANQGSEATYESGFVIDKFPISRPNLTFSTLTVSNMSPEDSSIYLCSVGAAGADTIYFGEGSWLTVV.

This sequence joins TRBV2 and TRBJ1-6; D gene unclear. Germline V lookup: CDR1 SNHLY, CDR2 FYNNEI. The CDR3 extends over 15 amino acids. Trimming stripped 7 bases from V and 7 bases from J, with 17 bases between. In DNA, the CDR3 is TGTGCCAGCACCCTACAAGGACGGTTAAATTCACCCCTCCACTTT. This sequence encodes CASTLQGRLNSPLHF.

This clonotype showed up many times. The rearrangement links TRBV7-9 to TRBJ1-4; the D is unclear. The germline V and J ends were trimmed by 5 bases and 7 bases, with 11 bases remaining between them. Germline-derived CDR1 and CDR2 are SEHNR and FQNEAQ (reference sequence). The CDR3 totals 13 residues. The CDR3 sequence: CASSSVVGEKLFF. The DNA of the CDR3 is TGTGCCAGCAGCAGTGTTGTTGGTGAAAAACTGTTTTTT.

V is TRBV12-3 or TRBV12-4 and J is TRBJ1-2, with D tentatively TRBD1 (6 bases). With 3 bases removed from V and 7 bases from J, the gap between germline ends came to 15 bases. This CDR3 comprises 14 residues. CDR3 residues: CASSFGSGASGYTF. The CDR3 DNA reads TGTGCCAGCAGTTTTGGTTCGGGGGCGAGTGGCTACACCTTC.

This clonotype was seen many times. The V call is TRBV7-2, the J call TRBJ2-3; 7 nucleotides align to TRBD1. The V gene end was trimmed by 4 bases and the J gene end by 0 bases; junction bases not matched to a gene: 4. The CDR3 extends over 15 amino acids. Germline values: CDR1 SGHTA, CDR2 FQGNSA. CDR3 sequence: CASSSDRSSTDTQYF. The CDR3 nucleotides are TGTGCCAGCAGCTCGGACAGGTCTAGCACAGATACGCAGTATTTT.

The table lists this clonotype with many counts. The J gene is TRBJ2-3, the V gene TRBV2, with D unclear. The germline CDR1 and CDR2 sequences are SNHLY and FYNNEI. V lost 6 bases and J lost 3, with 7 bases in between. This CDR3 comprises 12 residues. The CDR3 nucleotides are TGTGCCAGCAGAGACGATACAGATACGCAGTATTTT. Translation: CASRDDTDTQYF.

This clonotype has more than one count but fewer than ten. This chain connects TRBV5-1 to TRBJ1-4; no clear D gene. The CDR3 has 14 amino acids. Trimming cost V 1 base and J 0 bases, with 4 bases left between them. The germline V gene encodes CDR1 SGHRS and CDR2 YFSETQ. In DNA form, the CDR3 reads TGCGCCAGCAGCTTGACAGCAACTAATGAAAAACTGTTTTTT. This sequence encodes CASSLTATNEKLFF.

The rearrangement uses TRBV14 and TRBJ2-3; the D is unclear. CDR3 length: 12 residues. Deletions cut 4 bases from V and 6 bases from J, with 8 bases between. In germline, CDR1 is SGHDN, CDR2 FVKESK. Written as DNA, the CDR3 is TGTGCCAGCAGCCCTAATGGGGATACGCAGTATTTT. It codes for CASSPNGDTQYF.

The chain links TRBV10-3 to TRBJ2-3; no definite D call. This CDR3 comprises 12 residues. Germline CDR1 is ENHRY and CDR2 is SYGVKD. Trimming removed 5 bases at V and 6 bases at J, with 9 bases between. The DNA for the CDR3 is TGTGCCATCAGTCCCCTGAGGGATACGCAGTATTTT. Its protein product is CAISPLRDTQYF.

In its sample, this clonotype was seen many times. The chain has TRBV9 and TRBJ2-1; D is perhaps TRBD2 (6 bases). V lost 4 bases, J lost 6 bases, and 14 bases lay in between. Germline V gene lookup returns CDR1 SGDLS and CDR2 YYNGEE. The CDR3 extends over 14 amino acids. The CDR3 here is CASSWGGDSNEQFF. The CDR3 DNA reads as TGTGCCAGCAGCTGGGGCGGGGACTCCAATGAGCAGTTCTTC.

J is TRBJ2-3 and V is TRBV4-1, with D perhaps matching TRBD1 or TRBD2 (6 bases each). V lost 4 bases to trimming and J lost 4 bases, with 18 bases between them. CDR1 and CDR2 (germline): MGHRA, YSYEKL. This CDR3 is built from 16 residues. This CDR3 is CASSPGWAGEADTQYF. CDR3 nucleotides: TGCGCCAGCAGCCCGGGGTGGGCAGGGGAGGCAGATACGCAGTATTTT.

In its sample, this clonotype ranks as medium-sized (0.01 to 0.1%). The CDR3, as DNA: TGTGCCAGCAGCCAAGAGACCCAGTACTTC. It specifies CASSQETQYF. The V call is TRBV3-1, the J call TRBJ2-5; D is ambiguous. This CDR3 has 10 residues. CDR1 and CDR2 from the germline V gene are LGHDT and YNNKEL (reference sequence). V lost 0 bases, J lost 7 bases, and 0 bases lay in between.

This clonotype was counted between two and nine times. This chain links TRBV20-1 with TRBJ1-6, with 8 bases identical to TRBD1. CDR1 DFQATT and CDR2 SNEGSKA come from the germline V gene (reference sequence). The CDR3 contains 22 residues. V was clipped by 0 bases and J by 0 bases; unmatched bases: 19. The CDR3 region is CSARDGTRGRGPILSYNSPLHF. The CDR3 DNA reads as TGCAGTGCTAGAGATGGAACTCGGGGCAGGGGGCCAATACTCTCCTATAATTCACCCCTCCACTTT.

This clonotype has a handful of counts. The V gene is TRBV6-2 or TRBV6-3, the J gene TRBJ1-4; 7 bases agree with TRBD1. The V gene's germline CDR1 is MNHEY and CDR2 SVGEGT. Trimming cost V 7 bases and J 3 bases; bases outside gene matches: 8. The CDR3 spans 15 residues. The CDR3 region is CASKDPGTANEKLFF. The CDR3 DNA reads TGTGCCAGCAAGGACCCCGGGACAGCTAATGAAAAACTGTTTTTT.

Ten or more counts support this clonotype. The CDR3 reads CASSTGPGSGNEQFF. CDR3 DNA sequence: TGTGCCAGCAGCACCGGGCCTGGGAGCGGCAATGAGCAGTTCTTC. This sequence joins TRBV6-5 and TRBJ2-1; D may be TRBD2 (5 bases). Per the germline V gene, CDR1 is MNHEY and CDR2 is SVGAGI. The V and J ends lost 6 bases and 6 bases respectively, with 18 bases between them. The CDR3 covers 15 residues.

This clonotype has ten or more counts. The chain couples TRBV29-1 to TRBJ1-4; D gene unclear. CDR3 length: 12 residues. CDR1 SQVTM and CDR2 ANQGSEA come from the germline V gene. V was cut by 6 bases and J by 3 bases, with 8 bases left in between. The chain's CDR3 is CSVSPSNEKLFF. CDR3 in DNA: TGCAGCGTATCACCTTCTAATGAAAAACTGTTTTTT.

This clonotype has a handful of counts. CDR3 sequence (DNA): TGTGCCAGCAGCCGCACTAGCGGGGGCACAGATACGCAGTATTTT. Its protein product is CASSRTSGGTDTQYF. The chain links TRBV7-2 to TRBJ2-3; 10 bases are shared with TRBD2. The germline CDR1 and CDR2 sequences are SGHTA and FQGNSA. The ends lost 5 bases at V and 1 base at J; junction bases unmatched: 3. This CDR3 spans 15 amino acids.

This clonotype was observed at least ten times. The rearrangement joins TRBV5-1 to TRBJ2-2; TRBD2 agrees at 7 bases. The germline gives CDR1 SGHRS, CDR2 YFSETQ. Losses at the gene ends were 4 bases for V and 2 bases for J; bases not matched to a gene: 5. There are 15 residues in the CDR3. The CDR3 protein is CASSNSGANTGELFF. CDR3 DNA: TGCGCCAGCAGCAACAGCGGGGCCAACACCGGGGAGCTGTTTTTT.

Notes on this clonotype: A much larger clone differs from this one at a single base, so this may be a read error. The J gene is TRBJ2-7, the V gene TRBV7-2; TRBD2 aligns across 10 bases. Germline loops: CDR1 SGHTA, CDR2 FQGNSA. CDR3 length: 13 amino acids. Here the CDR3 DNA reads TGTGCCAGCAGCTCTAGCGGGGGCTACGAGCTGTACTTC. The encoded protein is CASSSSGGYELYF.

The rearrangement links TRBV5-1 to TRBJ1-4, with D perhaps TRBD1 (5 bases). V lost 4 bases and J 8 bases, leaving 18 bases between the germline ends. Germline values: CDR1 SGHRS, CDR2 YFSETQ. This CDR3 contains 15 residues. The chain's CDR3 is CASSPVPGSGEKLFF. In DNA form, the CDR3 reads TGCGCCAGCAGCCCAGTCCCCGGGTCAGGGGAAAAACTGTTTTTT.

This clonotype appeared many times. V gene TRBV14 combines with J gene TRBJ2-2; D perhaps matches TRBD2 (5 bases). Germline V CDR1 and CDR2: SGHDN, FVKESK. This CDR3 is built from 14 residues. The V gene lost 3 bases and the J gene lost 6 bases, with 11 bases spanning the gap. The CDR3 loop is CASSHRTSPGELFF. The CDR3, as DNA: TGTGCCAGCAGCCATCGAACTAGTCCCGGGGAGCTGTTTTTT.

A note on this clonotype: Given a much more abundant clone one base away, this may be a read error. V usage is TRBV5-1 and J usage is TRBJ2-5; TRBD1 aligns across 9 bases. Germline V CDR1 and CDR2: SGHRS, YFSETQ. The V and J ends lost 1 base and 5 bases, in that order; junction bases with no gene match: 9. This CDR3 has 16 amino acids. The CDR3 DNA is TGCGCCAGCAGCTTGCAAAAGGGACAGGGTGAGGAGACCCAGTACTTC. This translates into CASSLQKGQGEETQYF.

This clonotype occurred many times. CDR3 DNA: TGTGCCAGCACTGTAGCGGGGGCAGATACGCAGTATTTT. It specifies CASTVAGADTQYF. V is TRBV2 and J is TRBJ2-3; 9 nucleotides agree with TRBD2. CDR3 length equals 13 residues. CDR1 is SNHLY, CDR2 FYNNEI, per germline. V dropped 7 bases and J dropped 4; count of bases not matched to a gene: 3.

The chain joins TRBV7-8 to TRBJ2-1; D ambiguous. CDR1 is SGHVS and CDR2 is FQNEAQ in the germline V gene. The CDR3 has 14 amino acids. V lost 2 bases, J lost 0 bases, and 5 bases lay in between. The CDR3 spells CASSLLLSYNEQFF. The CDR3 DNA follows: TGTGCCAGCAGCTTATTACTCTCCTACAATGAGCAGTTCTTC.

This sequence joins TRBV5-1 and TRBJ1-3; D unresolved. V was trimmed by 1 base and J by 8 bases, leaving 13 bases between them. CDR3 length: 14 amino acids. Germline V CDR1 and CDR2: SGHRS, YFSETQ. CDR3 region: CASSLSRLGDTIYF. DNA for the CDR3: TGCGCCAGCAGCTTGAGTCGCTTGGGAGACACCATATATTTT.